This T cell receptor beta chain derives from a study of blood T cell repertoires in COVID-19. Study-level information: Samples of COVID-19 (acute and convalescent) were obtained from the United States, Italy and Spain. T cells, B-cell-depleted T cells, or PBMCs provided the cDNA or gDNA that served as material.

The CDR3 runs to 15 residues. Trimming removed 1 base at V and 4 bases at J, with 13 bases between. Germline V lookup: CDR1 LGHDT, CDR2 YNNKEL (reference sequence). Per the original data handling: Reference gene primer amplification gave estimated nucleated cell counts. Data came from immunoSEQ multiplex PCR; TCRdb stores just in-frame clones and leaves some out. The V and J calls and clone size come from that table; D and trimming were worked out from the DNA. Of a few hundred thousand clones in the sample, 86% were seen once. The origin of this receptor is a woman in her twenties or thirties with active or convalescent COVID-19. The chain is built from TRBV3-1 (or the pseudogene TRBV3-2) and TRBJ2-5; a weak D match, TRBD1 (5 bases). The sample consisted of peripheral blood. The CDR3 region is CASSQVLGVGETQYF. In nucleotides, the CDR3 is TGTGCCAGCAGCCAAGTCCTAGGGGTAGGAGAGACCCAGTACTTC.